Shown below are 30 T cell receptor beta chains from a single sample sequenced in a study of T cell changes during pregnancy in multiple sclerosis. The repertoire was sequenced with immunoSEQ multiplex PCR; TCRdb's copy has only in-frame clones and lacks some. In the table there are tens of thousands of clones, roughly nine tenths of which are singletons. Sample: PBMCs, taken in the first trimester of pregnancy. The source is a female donor in good health, serving as a control in a pregnancy study. Some clones in this sample may be carry-over from other donors' samples.

This chain uses TRBV10-1 with TRBJ2-7; D ambiguous. CDR1 is WNHNN and CDR2 is SYGVQD in the germline V gene (reference sequence). Trimming shortened V by 3 bases and J by 7 bases, and 13 bases separated the two germline ends. The CDR3 spans 13 residues. CDR3 sequence reads: CASSDPPGLEQYF. In DNA, the CDR3 is TGCGCCAGCAGTGATCCGCCAGGCCTTGAGCAGTACTTC.

The rearrangement links TRBV15 to TRBJ2-2; possibly TRBD2 for D (6 bases). The CDR3 consists of 12 residues. Trimming pared 11 bases from V and 6 bases from J, leaving 13 bases between. CDR1 and CDR2 from the germline V gene are LNHNV and YYDKDF (reference sequence). The CDR3 sequence is CASSAGAGELFF. Written as DNA, the CDR3 is TGTGCCTCCTCAGCGGGTGCCGGGGAGCTGTTTTTT.

This rearrangement joins TRBV5-1 to TRBJ2-3, with 12 bases lining up with TRBD2. This CDR3 region has 18 residues. The V and J ends lost 4 bases and 4 bases, in that order; junction bases with no gene match: 13. The germline V gene encodes CDR1 SGHRS and CDR2 YFSETQ. Written as DNA, the CDR3 is TGCGCCAGCAGCAGCGGACATCTAGCGGGGGGGACTCCAGATACGCAGTATTTT. This gives the protein CASSSGHLAGGTPDTQYF.

The CDR3 nucleotides read TGTGCCAGTAGTAAAGACGAGTATGGCTACACCTTC. Translation gives CASSKDEYGYTF. This chain joins TRBV19 and TRBJ1-2; D gene uncertain. The V gene lost 4 bases and the J gene lost 5 bases, with 8 bases spanning the gap. The CDR3 has 12 residues. From germline, CDR1 is LNHDA and CDR2 SQIVND (reference sequence).

V is TRBV4-3 and J is TRBJ2-7, with D possibly matching TRBD2 (5 bases). Germline V CDR1 and CDR2: LGHNA, YSLEER. V was shortened by 3 bases and J by 1 base, with 10 bases between the two germline ends. The CDR3 has 14 residues. CDR3 region: CASSQSRLSYEQYF. The CDR3 nucleotides are TGCGCCAGCAGCCAGTCGAGACTATCCTACGAGCAGTACTTC.

This clone was recorded once. In DNA form, the CDR3 reads TGTGCCAGCTCACCCAGAACAGGGGGGAACTATGGCTACACCTTC. Its translation is CASSPRTGGNYGYTF. J is TRBJ1-2 and V is TRBV18; 8 bases align to TRBD1. The V gene's germline CDR1 is KGHSH and CDR2 LQKENI. The CDR3 extends over 15 amino acids. With V trimmed by 3 bases and J by 2 bases, 5 bases remained unmatched.

The V and J genes are TRBV6-6 and TRBJ1-1; TRBD1 is a possible D gene (6 bases). V gave up 3 bases and J gave up 1 base, with 12 bases separating them. The length of the CDR3 is 15 residues. Germline CDR1 and CDR2: MNHNY and SVGAGI (reference sequence). The CDR3 DNA sequence: TGTGCCAGCAGTTATCAGGGGTTTACGAACACTGAAGCTTTCTTT. This sequence encodes CASSYQGFTNTEAFF.

This rearrangement joins TRBV5-6 to TRBJ2-1; a possible D gene is TRBD2 (6 bases). V dropped 3 bases and J dropped 5 bases, with 21 bases sitting between them. The CDR3 is 17 residues long. Germline V lookup: CDR1 SGHDT, CDR2 YYEEEE. The CDR3 here is CASSWTTRRLADNEQFF. DNA of the CDR3: TGTGCCAGCAGCTGGACGACTAGACGGCTTGCGGACAATGAGCAGTTCTTC.

The chain has TRBV29-1 and TRBJ2-7; TRBD2 might be the D (5 bases). Trimming left V 4 bases short and J 6 bases short, with 16 bases between. Germline CDR1 SQVTM, CDR2 ANQGSEA. The CDR3 is made up of 13 amino acids. The CDR3 here is CSVAWTSAVEQYF. Written as DNA, the CDR3 is TGCAGCGTTGCCTGGACTTCCGCGGTCGAGCAGTACTTC.

The J gene is TRBJ2-5, the V gene TRBV19, with D perhaps matching TRBD2 (6 bases). The CDR3 extends over 14 amino acids. V was shortened by 7 bases and J by 4 bases, with 16 bases between the two germline ends. Germline CDR1 and CDR2: LNHDA and SQIVND (reference sequence). This CDR3 reads CASKRGGNGETQYF. CDR3 DNA: TGTGCCAGTAAAAGAGGAGGGAATGGAGAGACCCAGTACTTC.

This clone is a singleton in its sample. This chain links TRBV7-6 with TRBJ2-7, with unresolved D. Trimming took 0 bases from V and 3 from J, leaving 21 bases between them. The CDR3 spans 18 residues. Germline V gene sequence: CDR1 SGHVS, CDR2 FNYEAQ. CDR3 bases: TGTGCCAGCAGCTTAGCCCAAAGAACCCCCACCTATCACTACGAGCAGTACTTC. Amino acids: CASSLAQRTPTYHYEQYF.

This clone is a singleton in its sample. The rearrangement uses TRBV28 and TRBJ1-5, with D possibly being TRBD1 (6 bases). The length of the CDR3 is 18 residues. The germline V and J ends were trimmed by 1 base and 1 base, with 17 bases remaining between them. Per the germline V gene, CDR1 is MDHEN and CDR2 is SYDVKM. The CDR3 loop is CASSLSGFQGLSNQPQHF. CDR3 in DNA: TGTGCCAGCAGTTTATCAGGGTTTCAGGGGTTGAGCAATCAGCCCCAGCATTTT.

The V call is TRBV29-1, the J call TRBJ1-2, with D tentatively TRBD1 (5 bases). Germline CDR1 reads SQVTM; CDR2 reads ANQGSEA. The V end was cut by 1 base, the J end by 2 bases, with 11 bases between. The CDR3 runs to 14 residues. The CDR3 region is CSVEGGQFNYGYTF. In DNA, the CDR3 is TGCAGCGTTGAAGGAGGACAATTCAACTATGGCTACACCTTC.

The chain joins TRBV28 to TRBJ1-3, with D perhaps matching TRBD1 (6 bases). CDR3 length equals 15 residues. CDR1 and CDR2 from the germline V gene are MDHEN and SYDVKM. Trimming left V 6 bases short and J 4 bases short, with 16 bases between. The CDR3 nucleotides read TGTGCCAGCAGGCTCGCAGGGGCAGGGGGAAACACCATATATTTT. Its protein is CASRLAGAGGNTIYF.

V gene TRBV13 combines with J gene TRBJ1-1; D remains ambiguous. Trimming removed 5 bases from V and 3 bases from J, with 7 bases in between. Per germline, CDR1 PRHDT and CDR2 FYEKMQ (reference sequence). CDR3 length equals 12 residues. The CDR3 spells CASSHSYTEAFF. CDR3 sequence (DNA): TGTGCCAGCAGCCACTCATACACTGAAGCTTTCTTT. Drawing the rest from reference TRBV13 and TRBJ1-1, the complete variable domain is AAGVIQSPRHLIKEKRETATLKCYPIPRHDTVYWYQQGPGQDPQFLISFYEKMQSDKGSIPDRFSAQQFSDYHSELNMSSLELGDSALYFCASSHSYTEAFFGQGTRLTVV.

The chain carries TRBV5-4 and TRBJ2-7; tentative D call: TRBD1 (5 bases). The germline V and J ends were trimmed by 4 bases and 6 bases, with 11 bases remaining between them. The CDR3 is 12 amino acids. Looked up from germline, CDR1 is SGHNT and CDR2 is YYREEE (reference sequence). CDR3 in amino acids: CASSQQGVEQYF. The CDR3 bases are TGTGCCAGCAGCCAGCAAGGGGTCGAGCAGTACTTC. The whole variable domain, filled in from reference TRBV5-4 and TRBJ2-7, reads ETGVTQSPTHLIKTRGQQVTLRCSSQSGHNTVSWYQQALGQGPQFIFQYYREEENGRGNFPPRFSGLQFPNYSSELNVNALELDDSALYLCASSQQGVEQYFGPGTRLTVT.

The chain links TRBV4-2 to TRBJ2-1; TRBD2 agrees at 12 bases. This CDR3 region has 17 residues. The germline V gene encodes CDR1 LGHNA and CDR2 YNFKEQ. The V and J ends lost 1 base and 8 bases, in that order; junction bases with no gene match: 9. CDR3 bases: TGTGCCAGCAGCCAAGGAGGAGGACTAGCGGGAATCGATGAGCAGTTCTTC. Translated, it gives CASSQGGGLAGIDEQFF.

The genes are TRBV28 and TRBJ1-5; D uncertain. The germline gives CDR1 MDHEN, CDR2 SYDVKM. This CDR3 is 16 amino acids long. The ends were cut back, 5 bases at V and 7 bases at J, with 21 bases in the middle. The CDR3 nucleotides are TGTGCCAGCAGTGGACGCGGAATGGGAGCCGGCCAGCCCCAGCATTTT. It translates to CASSGRGMGAGQPQHF. The complete variable domain, with remaining parts taken from reference TRBV28 and TRBJ1-5, reads DVKVTQSSRYLVKRTGEKVFLECVQDMDHENMFWYRQDPGLGLRLIYFSYDVKMKEKGDIPEGYSVSREKKERFSLILESASTNQTSMYLCASSGRGMGAGQPQHFGDGTRLSIL.

The chain joins TRBV5-1 to TRBJ2-3; D gene uncertain. This CDR3 region has 12 residues. The germline V gene has CDR1 SGHRS and CDR2 YFSETQ. V dropped 4 bases and J dropped 6 bases, with 9 bases sitting between them. Here the CDR3 DNA reads TGCGCCAGCAGCCTTCTCTCTGATACGCAGTATTTT. It codes for CASSLLSDTQYF.

The CDR3 sequence: CASSVGYRGYEQYF. In DNA, the CDR3 is TGTGCCAGCAGCGTAGGATACAGGGGGTACGAGCAGTACTTC. This chain uses TRBV9 with TRBJ2-7, with 8 bases that match TRBD1. In germline, CDR1 is SGDLS, CDR2 YYNGEE. The CDR3 runs 14 residues. The junction had 3 bases not matched to a gene; V was cut back by 0 bases and J by 4 bases.

CDR3 loop: CASSQDWAGGSYNEQFF. DNA of the CDR3: TGCGCCAGCAGCCAAGATTGGGCGGGAGGCTCCTACAATGAGCAGTTCTTC. The chain joins TRBV4-3 to TRBJ2-1; 8 bases are shared with TRBD2. Germline values: CDR1 LGHNA, CDR2 YSLEER. V was pared by 0 bases and J by 0 bases, with 4 bases of the junction left unmatched. This CDR3 region has 17 residues.

The chain joins TRBV6-4 to TRBJ2-2, with 10 nucleotides matching TRBD2. J was trimmed by 4 bases and V by 4 bases; bases with no gene match: 0. The germline V gene has CDR1 MRHNA and CDR2 SNTAGT. The CDR3 has 14 residues. The CDR3 sequence is CASSASGSTGELFF. Written as DNA, the CDR3 is TGTGCCAGCAGTGCTAGCGGGAGCACCGGGGAGCTGTTTTTT.

The chain links TRBV27 to TRBJ1-2; D remains ambiguous. V lost 2 bases to trimming and J lost 7 bases, with 11 bases between them. The CDR3 spans 13 residues. From germline, CDR1 is MNHEY and CDR2 SMNVEV (reference sequence). The chain's CDR3 is CASSLPGGFGYTF. In DNA form, the CDR3 reads TGTGCCAGCAGTTTACCAGGAGGGTTTGGCTACACCTTC.

V and J are TRBV5-1 and TRBJ2-5; 8 bases agree with TRBD2. Germline assignment: CDR1 SGHRS and CDR2 YFSETQ. V shed 1 base, J shed 3 bases, and the junction held 5 bases outside the gene matches. This CDR3 is built from 15 residues. The CDR3 sequence is CASSLLVGREETQYF. CDR3 bases: TGCGCCAGCAGCTTGTTGGTCGGGAGGGAAGAGACCCAGTACTTC.

The chain carries TRBV27 and TRBJ1-1; 8 nucleotides match TRBD1. The V gene's germline CDR1 is MNHEY and CDR2 SMNVEV (reference sequence). V gave up 5 bases and J gave up 3 bases; unmatched junction bases: 5. This CDR3 has 14 residues. CDR3 bases: TGTGCCAGCAGTGTGGGACAGGTGGACACTGAAGCTTTCTTT. As protein: CASSVGQVDTEAFF.

This chain uses TRBV28 with TRBJ2-7, with 8 bases lining up with TRBD1. Trimming removed 4 bases from V and 2 bases from J; junction bases left unmatched: 10. Germline CDR1 and CDR2: MDHEN and SYDVKM. This CDR3 is 16 amino acids long. The DNA of the CDR3 is TGTGCCAGCAGTTCCCCCCGGACAGGGACGGCCTACGAGCAGTACTTC. This translates into CASSSPRTGTAYEQYF.

The rearrangement joins TRBV28 to TRBJ2-5, with 7 bases aligning to TRBD1. The junction had 2 bases not matched to a gene; V was cut back by 4 bases and J by 3 bases. This CDR3 spans 13 amino acids. Germline loops: CDR1 MDHEN, CDR2 SYDVKM. The CDR3 coding sequence is TGTGCCAGCAGTTGGGGACAGAAAGAGACCCAGTACTTC. Translation: CASSWGQKETQYF.

This chain connects TRBV27 to TRBJ2-1, with 8 bases aligning to TRBD2. Per the germline V gene, CDR1 is MNHEY and CDR2 is SMNVEV (reference sequence). Germline trimming cut 4 bases from V and 0 bases from J; bases unmatched to any gene: 5. The CDR3 is 16 residues long. The CDR3 here is CASSSYLAGSYNEQFF. The CDR3, as DNA: TGTGCCAGCAGTTCATATCTAGCGGGCTCCTACAATGAGCAGTTCTTC.

The gene calls are TRBV28 and TRBJ1-1; D is possibly TRBD1 (5 bases). The CDR3 spans 15 residues. Trimming took 5 bases from V and 4 from J, leaving 17 bases between them. Germline CDR1 MDHEN, CDR2 SYDVKM. The chain's CDR3 is CASSKSRVGGTEAFF. The CDR3 coding sequence is TGTGCCAGCAGTAAATCCAGGGTTGGTGGCACTGAAGCTTTCTTT.

This chain uses TRBV27 with TRBJ2-1, with TRBD2 as a possible D gene (7 bases). The germline V and J ends were trimmed by 7 bases and 4 bases, with 14 bases remaining between them. The CDR3 is 14 amino acids. Germline loops: CDR1 MNHEY, CDR2 SMNVEV (reference sequence). The CDR3, as DNA: TGTGCCAGCAAAGGGGGGGGGTATTACAATGAGCAGTTCTTC. Translated: CASKGGGYYNEQFF.